Below, 17 T cell receptor beta chains from the same sample are listed, as sequenced in a study of cytomegalovirus exposure and HLA in healthy donors (TCRdb year 2017). The receptor library was made with the immunoSEQ multiplex PCR assay. For the multiplex PCR, a mixture combining 60 forward primers for TCR Vbeta segments and 13 reverse primers for TCR Jbeta segments was used. Sourced from immuneACCESS, this table was stored by TCRdb with only in-frame sequences that have V and J called. A share of the clones is absent; for the studies checked, an unresolved V gene accounts for under half, and the remainder has no known explanation. The sample includes 150,000 to 200,000 clones, with around four fifths observed a single time. The ten largest clones add up to roughly 10% of the sample. Specimen: PBMCs. Source of these receptors: a young man in good health and CMV-seropositive.

The genes are TRBV7-3 and TRBJ1-2; possibly TRBD1 for D (5 bases). The CDR3 contains 16 residues. Germline V gives CDR1 SGHTA, CDR2 FQGTGA. V gave up 1 base and J gave up 10 bases, with 22 bases separating them. In DNA form, the CDR3 reads TGTGCCAGCAGCTTAATTCCCAGGGCAGACTCCACTATCTACACCTTC. As protein: CASSLIPRADSTIYTF.

This clone came up a few times. The V and J genes are TRBV4-3 and TRBJ2-5, with 10 bases identical to TRBD2. This CDR3 is 16 amino acids long. J was trimmed by 3 bases and V by 1 base; bases with no gene match: 5. Germline values: CDR1 LGHNA, CDR2 YSLEER. CDR3 loop: CASSQGALAGKETQYF. CDR3 in DNA: TGCGCCAGCAGCCAAGGTGCACTAGCGGGAAAAGAGACCCAGTACTTC.

This sequence joins TRBV11-2 and TRBJ2-5; D unclear. V was clipped by 4 bases and J by 10 bases, with 13 bases between them. The length of the CDR3 is 12 residues. In germline, CDR1 is SGHAT, CDR2 FQNNGV. The CDR3 here is CASSSNSRDQYF. The CDR3 bases are TGTGCCAGCAGCTCGAACAGCCGTGACCAGTACTTC.

The genes are TRBV28 and TRBJ2-3; 8 nucleotides agree with TRBD2. Germline V gene data show CDR1 as MDHEN and CDR2 as SYDVKM. Trimming cost V 6 bases and J 6 bases; bases outside gene matches: 11. The CDR3 length is 15 residues. The CDR3 DNA reads TGTGCCAGCAGAGTCGCGCGGGAGGATGGGGATACGCAGTATTTT. Amino acid sequence: CASRVAREDGDTQYF. Full variable domain (outside the CDR3, taken from reference TRBV28 and TRBJ2-3): DVKVTQSSRYLVKRTGEKVFLECVQDMDHENMFWYRQDPGLGLRLIYFSYDVKMKEKGDIPEGYSVSREKKERFSLILESASTNQTSMYLCASRVAREDGDTQYFGPGTRLTVL.

The chain carries TRBV4-2 and TRBJ2-5; possible D gene TRBD2, 6 bases. Germline CDR1 and CDR2: LGHNA and YNFKEQ. The V end was cut by 4 bases, the J end by 3 bases, with 21 bases between. This CDR3 region has 17 residues. This chain's CDR3 is CASSPNLKWGDEETQYF. Written as DNA, the CDR3 is TGTGCCAGCAGCCCCAATCTAAAGTGGGGGGATGAAGAGACCCAGTACTTC.

A few counts support this clone. The chain uses TRBV5-1 and TRBJ2-1, with 7 positions matching TRBD2. This CDR3 is built from 15 residues. Germline loops: CDR1 SGHRS, CDR2 YFSETQ. V shed 0 bases and J 7 bases; nucleotides not matched to a gene: 7. CDR3 in amino acids: CASSLGWGGRNEQFF. Here the CDR3 DNA reads TGCGCCAGCAGCTTGGGGTGGGGGGGTCGAAATGAGCAGTTCTTC.

This clone came up a few times. The rearrangement links TRBV4-1 to TRBJ1-4, with unresolved D. V lost 2 bases to trimming and J lost 7 bases, with 11 bases between them. The CDR3 is made up of 14 amino acids. Germline values: CDR1 MGHRA, CDR2 YSYEKL. The CDR3 nucleotides are TGCGCCAGCAGCCAACCCGTGGAGGGTGAAAAACTGTTTTTT. Its protein is CASSQPVEGEKLFF.

This clone showed up just once. The chain uses TRBV5-1 and TRBJ1-5; tentatively, D is TRBD1 (5 bases). V was clipped by 4 bases and J by 3 bases, with 11 bases between them. Germline V gives CDR1 SGHRS, CDR2 YFSETQ. The CDR3 has 14 residues. The CDR3 protein is CASSPWGDNQPQHF. The CDR3 nucleotides are TGCGCCAGCAGCCCCTGGGGGGACAATCAGCCCCAGCATTTT.

The chain is built from TRBV5-1 and TRBJ2-5, with TRBD1 identical over 7 bases. The CDR3 is made up of 14 amino acids. With 6 bases clipped from V and 2 bases from J, the junction kept 7 bases outside the gene matches. Germline lookup yields CDR1 SGHRS and CDR2 YFSETQ. The CDR3 reads CASTAGGPQETQYF. DNA for the CDR3: TGCGCCAGCACTGCAGGGGGACCTCAAGAGACCCAGTACTTC.

V usage is TRBV2 and J usage is TRBJ1-2; 9 nucleotides agree with TRBD1. The V and J ends lost 6 bases and 7 bases, in that order; junction bases with no gene match: 9. The CDR3 covers 14 residues. Per germline, CDR1 SNHLY and CDR2 FYNNEI. The chain's CDR3 is CASRAEQGALGYTF. The CDR3 nucleotides are TGTGCCAGCAGGGCAGAACAGGGGGCGCTTGGCTACACCTTC.

The chain joins TRBV7-9 to TRBJ1-4, with D possibly matching TRBD1 (6 bases). CDR1 SEHNR and CDR2 FQNEAQ come from the germline V gene (reference sequence). The CDR3 length is 16 residues. V lost 5 bases and J 4 bases, leaving 17 bases between the germline ends. The CDR3 protein is CASSATLDRSNEKLFF. CDR3 nucleotide sequence: TGTGCCAGCAGCGCGACCCTGGACAGAAGTAATGAAAAACTGTTTTTT.

This chain connects TRBV9 to TRBJ1-1; unclear D gene. Germline V gene sequence: CDR1 SGDLS, CDR2 YYNGEE. This CDR3 comprises 13 residues. V gave up 2 bases and J gave up 4 bases, with 9 bases separating them. CDR3 nucleotide sequence: TGTGCCAGCAGCGTTCCACGGGGCACTGAAGCTTTCTTT. Translation gives CASSVPRGTEAFF.

The chain employs TRBV7-2 and TRBJ2-1, with D tentatively TRBD2 (7 bases). The germline V gene has CDR1 SGHTA and CDR2 FQGNSA. V was shortened by 1 base and J by 15 bases, with 16 bases between the two germline ends. CDR3 length: 13 residues. The CDR3 coding sequence is TGTGCCAGCAGCTTAGAGGTGGGGGGGCGATTGTTCTTC. Translation: CASSLEVGGRLFF.

The V call is TRBV29-1, the J call TRBJ1-1, with 9 bases matching TRBD1. The CDR3 extends over 15 amino acids. The V gene's germline CDR1 is SQVTM and CDR2 ANQGSEA. J was trimmed by 5 bases and V by 6 bases; bases with no gene match: 13. The CDR3 here is CSVVTIDRGGTEAFF. CDR3 nucleotide sequence: TGCAGCGTAGTCACAATCGACAGGGGGGGAACTGAAGCTTTCTTT. The whole variable domain, remainder taken from reference TRBV29-1 and TRBJ1-1, is SAVISQKPSRDICQRGTSLTIQCQVDSQVTMMFWYRQQPGQSLTLIATANQGSEATYESGFVIDKFPISRPNLTFSTLTVSNMSPEDSSIYLCSVVTIDRGGTEAFFGQGTRLTVV.

The chain is built from TRBV6-6 and TRBJ2-5, with 7 nucleotides matching TRBD2. Looked up from germline, CDR1 is MNHNY and CDR2 is SVGAGI (reference sequence). The CDR3 sequence is 16 residues long. The ends lost 7 bases at V and 4 bases at J; junction bases unmatched: 15. The DNA for the CDR3 is TGTGCCAGCAATCTACATAGCGGGTCAGTCCTAGAGACCCAGTACTTC. Its translation: CASNLHSGSVLETQYF.

The genes are TRBV7-2 and TRBJ2-1, with 9 nucleotides matching TRBD2. V lost 2 bases, J lost 7 bases, and 6 bases stayed unmatched. The CDR3 extends over 15 amino acids. The germline V gene has CDR1 SGHTA and CDR2 FQGNSA. Here the CDR3 DNA reads TGTGCCAGCAGCTTAATTAGCGGGAGTGGTAATGAGCAGTTCTTC. It codes for CASSLISGSGNEQFF.

V is TRBV11-2 and J is TRBJ2-3; 8 positions agree with TRBD1. This CDR3 spans 19 amino acids. V trimming: 1 base; J trimming: 3 bases; junction bases outside the gene matches: 15. Germline V lookup: CDR1 SGHAT, CDR2 FQNNGV. The CDR3 coding sequence is TGTGCCAGCAGCTTAGGGTACGGTGCAGGGGGCGCGGGTACAGATACGCAGTATTTT. It is translated as CASSLGYGAGGAGTDTQYF.